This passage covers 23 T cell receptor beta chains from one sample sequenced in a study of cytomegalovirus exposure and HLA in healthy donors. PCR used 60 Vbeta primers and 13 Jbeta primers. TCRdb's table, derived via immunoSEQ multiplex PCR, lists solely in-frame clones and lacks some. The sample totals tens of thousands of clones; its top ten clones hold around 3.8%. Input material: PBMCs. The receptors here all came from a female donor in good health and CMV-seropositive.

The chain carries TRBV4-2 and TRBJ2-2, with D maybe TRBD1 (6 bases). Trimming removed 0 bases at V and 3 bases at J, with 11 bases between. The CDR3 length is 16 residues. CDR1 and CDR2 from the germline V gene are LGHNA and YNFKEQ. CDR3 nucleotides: TGTGCCAGCAGCCAAGACCCGGGACAAGACACCGGGGAGCTGTTTTTT. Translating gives CASSQDPGQDTGELFF.

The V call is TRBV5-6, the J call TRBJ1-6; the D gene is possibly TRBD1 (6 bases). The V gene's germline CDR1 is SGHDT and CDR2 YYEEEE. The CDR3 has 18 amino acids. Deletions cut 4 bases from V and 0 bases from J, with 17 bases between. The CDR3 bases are TGTGCCAGCAGCCCCTGGACAGCCCGGGGCTCCTATAATTCACCCCTCCACTTT. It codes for CASSPWTARGSYNSPLHF.

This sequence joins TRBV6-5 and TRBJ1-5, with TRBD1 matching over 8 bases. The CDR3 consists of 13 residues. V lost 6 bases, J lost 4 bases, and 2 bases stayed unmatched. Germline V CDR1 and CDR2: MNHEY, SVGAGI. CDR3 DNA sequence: TGTGCCAGCAGCAGGACAGGGAATCAGCCCCAGCATTTT. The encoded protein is CASSRTGNQPQHF.

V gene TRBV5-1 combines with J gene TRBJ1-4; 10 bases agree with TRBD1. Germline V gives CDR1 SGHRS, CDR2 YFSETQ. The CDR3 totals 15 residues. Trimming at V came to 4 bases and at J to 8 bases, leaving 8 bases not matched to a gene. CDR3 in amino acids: CASSLVGTGEEKLFF. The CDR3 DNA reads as TGCGCCAGCAGCCTCGTAGGGACAGGGGAAGAAAAACTGTTTTTT.

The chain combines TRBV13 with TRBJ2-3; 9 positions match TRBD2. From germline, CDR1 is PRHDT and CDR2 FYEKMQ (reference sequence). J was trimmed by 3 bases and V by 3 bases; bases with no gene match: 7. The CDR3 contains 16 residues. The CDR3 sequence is CASSFGGGAITDTQYF. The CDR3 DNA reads TGTGCCAGCAGCTTCGGCGGGGGGGCTATAACAGATACGCAGTATTTT. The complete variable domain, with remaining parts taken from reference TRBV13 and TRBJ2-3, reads AAGVIQSPRHLIKEKRETATLKCYPIPRHDTVYWYQQGPGQDPQFLISFYEKMQSDKGSIPDRFSAQQFSDYHSELNMSSLELGDSALYFCASSFGGGAITDTQYFGPGTRLTVL.

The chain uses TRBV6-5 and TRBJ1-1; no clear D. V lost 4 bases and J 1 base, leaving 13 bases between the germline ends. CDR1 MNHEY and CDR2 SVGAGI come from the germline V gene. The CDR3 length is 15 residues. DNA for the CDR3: TGTGCCAGCAGTTCAAAGCCCCTGAAGAACACTGAAGCTTTCTTT. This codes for CASSSKPLKNTEAFF.

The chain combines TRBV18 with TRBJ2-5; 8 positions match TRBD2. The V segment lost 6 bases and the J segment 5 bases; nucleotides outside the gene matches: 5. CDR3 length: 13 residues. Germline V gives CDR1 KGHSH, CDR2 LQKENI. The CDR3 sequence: CASSREGRETQYF. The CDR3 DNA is TGTGCCAGCTCCCGGGAGGGCCGGGAGACCCAGTACTTC.

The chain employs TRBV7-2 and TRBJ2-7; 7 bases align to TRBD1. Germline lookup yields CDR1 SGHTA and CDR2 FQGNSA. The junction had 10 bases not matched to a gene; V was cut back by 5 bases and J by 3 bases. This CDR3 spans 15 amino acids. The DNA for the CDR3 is TGTGCCAGCAGCCCCCGGGGTTGGGACAGCTACGAGCAGTACTTC. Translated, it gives CASSPRGWDSYEQYF.

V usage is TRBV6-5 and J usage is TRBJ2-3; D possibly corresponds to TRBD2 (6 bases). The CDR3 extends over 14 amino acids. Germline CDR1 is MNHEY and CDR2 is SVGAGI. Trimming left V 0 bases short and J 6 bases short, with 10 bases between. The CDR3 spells CASSYSNAGDTQYF. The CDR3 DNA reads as TGTGCCAGCAGTTACTCGAATGCGGGGGATACGCAGTATTTT.

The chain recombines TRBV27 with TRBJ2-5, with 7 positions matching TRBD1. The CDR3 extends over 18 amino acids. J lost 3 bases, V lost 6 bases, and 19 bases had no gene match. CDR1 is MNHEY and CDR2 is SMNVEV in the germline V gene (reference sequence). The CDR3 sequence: CASRSSTDRGPFKETQYF. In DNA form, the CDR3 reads TGTGCCAGCAGGTCCTCCACGGATAGGGGGCCTTTTAAAGAGACCCAGTACTTC.

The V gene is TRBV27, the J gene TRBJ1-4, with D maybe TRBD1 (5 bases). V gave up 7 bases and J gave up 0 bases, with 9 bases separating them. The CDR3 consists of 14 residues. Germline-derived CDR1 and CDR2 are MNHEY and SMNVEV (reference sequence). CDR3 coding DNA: TGTGCCAGCACGTCGGGGGCAACTAATGAAAAACTGTTTTTT. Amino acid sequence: CASTSGATNEKLFF.

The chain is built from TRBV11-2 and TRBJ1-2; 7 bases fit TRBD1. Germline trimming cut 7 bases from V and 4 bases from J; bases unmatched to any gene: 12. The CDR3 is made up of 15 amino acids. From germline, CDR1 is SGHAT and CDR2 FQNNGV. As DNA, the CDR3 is TGTGCCAGCACCATTGACAGGGTAAAGGGCTATGGCTACACCTTC. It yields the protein CASTIDRVKGYGYTF.

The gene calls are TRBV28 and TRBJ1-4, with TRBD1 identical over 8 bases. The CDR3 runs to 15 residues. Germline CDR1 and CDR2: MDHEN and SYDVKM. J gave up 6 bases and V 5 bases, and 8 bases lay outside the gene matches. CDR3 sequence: CASSLGQGGDEKLFF. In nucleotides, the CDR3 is TGTGCCAGCAGTCTTGGACAGGGAGGGGATGAAAAACTGTTTTTT.

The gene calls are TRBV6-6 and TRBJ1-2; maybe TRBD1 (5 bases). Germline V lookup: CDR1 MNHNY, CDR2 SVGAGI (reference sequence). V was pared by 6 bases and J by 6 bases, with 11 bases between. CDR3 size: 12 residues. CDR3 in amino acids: CASRMTENGYTF. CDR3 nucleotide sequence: TGTGCCAGCAGGATGACAGAAAATGGCTACACCTTC.

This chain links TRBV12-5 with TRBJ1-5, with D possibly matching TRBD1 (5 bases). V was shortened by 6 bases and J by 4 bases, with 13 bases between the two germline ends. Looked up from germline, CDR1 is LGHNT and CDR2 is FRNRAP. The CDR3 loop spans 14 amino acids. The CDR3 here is CASGWWQGNQPQHF. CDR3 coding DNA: TGTGCTAGTGGCTGGTGGCAGGGTAATCAGCCCCAGCATTTT.

For the CDR3, the DNA is TGTGCCAGTAGTATACAGGGGGCGCGAGACTATGGCTACACCTTC. Translating it yields CASSIQGARDYGYTF. The rearrangement links TRBV19 to TRBJ1-2; 8 bases are a match to TRBD1. In germline, CDR1 is LNHDA, CDR2 SQIVND (reference sequence). V lost 2 bases and J lost 3; bases outside the gene matches: 5. This CDR3 is 15 amino acids long. Complete variable domain (other parts from reference TRBV19 and TRBJ1-2): DGGITQSPKYLFRKEGQNVTLSCEQNLNHDAMYWYRQDPGQGLRLIYYSQIVNDFQKGDIAEGYSVSREKKESFPLTVTSAQKNPTAFYLCASSIQGARDYGYTFGSGTRLTVV.

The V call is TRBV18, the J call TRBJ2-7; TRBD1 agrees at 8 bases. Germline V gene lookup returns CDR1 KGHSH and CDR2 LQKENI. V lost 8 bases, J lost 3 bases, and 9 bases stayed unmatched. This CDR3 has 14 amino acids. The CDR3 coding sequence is TGTGCCAGCAGCGCCGGGACAGGTATCTACGAGCAGTACTTC. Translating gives CASSAGTGIYEQYF.

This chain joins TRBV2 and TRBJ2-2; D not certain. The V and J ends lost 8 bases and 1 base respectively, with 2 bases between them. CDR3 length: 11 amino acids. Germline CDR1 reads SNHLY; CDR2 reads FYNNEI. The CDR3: CASQNTGELFF. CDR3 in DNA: TGTGCCAGCCAGAACACCGGGGAGCTGTTTTTT.

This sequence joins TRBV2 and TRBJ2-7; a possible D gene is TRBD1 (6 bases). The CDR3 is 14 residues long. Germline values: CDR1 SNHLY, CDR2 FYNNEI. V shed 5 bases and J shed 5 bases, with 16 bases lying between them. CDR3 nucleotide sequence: TGTGCCAGCAGTCCCTTTCCAGGGGACGACGAGCAGTACTTC. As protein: CASSPFPGDDEQYF.

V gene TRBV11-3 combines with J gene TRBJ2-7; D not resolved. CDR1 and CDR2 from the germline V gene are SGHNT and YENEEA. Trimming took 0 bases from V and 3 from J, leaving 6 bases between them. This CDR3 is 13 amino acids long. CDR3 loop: CASSLEGGYEQYF. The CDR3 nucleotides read TGTGCCAGCAGCTTAGAAGGCGGCTACGAGCAGTACTTC.

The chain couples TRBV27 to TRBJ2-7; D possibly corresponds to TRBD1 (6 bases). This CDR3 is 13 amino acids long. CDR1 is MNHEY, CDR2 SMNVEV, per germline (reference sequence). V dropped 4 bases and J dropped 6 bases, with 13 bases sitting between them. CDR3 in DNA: TGTGCCAGCAGTTACCGGGACACCGGCGAGCAGTACTTC. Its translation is CASSYRDTGEQYF.

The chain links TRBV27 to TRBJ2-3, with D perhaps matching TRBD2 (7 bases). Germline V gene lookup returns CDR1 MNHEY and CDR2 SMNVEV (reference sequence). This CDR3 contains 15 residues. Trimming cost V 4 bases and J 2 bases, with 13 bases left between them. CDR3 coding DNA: TGTGCCAGCAGTTCTCCGGGGGGCGTCACAGATACGCAGTATTTT. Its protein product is CASSSPGGVTDTQYF.

As DNA, the CDR3 is TGTGCCAGCAGTAAAGAACAGGGGGGCAATCAGCCCCAGCATTTT. Translated: CASSKEQGGNQPQHF. The chain recombines TRBV27 with TRBJ1-5; 8 bases match TRBD1. The germline CDR1 and CDR2 sequences are MNHEY and SMNVEV (reference sequence). The CDR3 runs to 15 residues. V shed 5 bases and J 2 bases; nucleotides not matched to a gene: 5.